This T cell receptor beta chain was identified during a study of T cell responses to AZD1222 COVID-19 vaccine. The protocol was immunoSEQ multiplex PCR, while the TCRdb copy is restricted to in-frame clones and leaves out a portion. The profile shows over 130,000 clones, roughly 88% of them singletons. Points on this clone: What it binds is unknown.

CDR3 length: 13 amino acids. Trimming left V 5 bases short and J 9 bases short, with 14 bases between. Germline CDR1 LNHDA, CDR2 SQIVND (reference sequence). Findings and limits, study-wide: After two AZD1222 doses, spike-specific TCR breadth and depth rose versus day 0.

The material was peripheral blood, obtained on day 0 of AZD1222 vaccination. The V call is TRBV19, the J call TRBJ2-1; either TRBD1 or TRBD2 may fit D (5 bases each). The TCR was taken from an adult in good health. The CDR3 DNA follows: TGTGCCAGTAGTGAGGGGTCCACCATTGAGCAGTTCTTC. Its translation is CASSEGSTIEQFF.